The rows below give T cell receptor beta chains drawn from one sample of a study of cytomegalovirus exposure and HLA in healthy donors. TCRdb keeps only in-frame clones here, not all; method: immunoSEQ multiplex PCR. Among roughly 100,000 clones listed, roughly 76% were seen once. The sequenced sample was PBMCs. The receptors here all came from a man aged 30 to 45 in good health and CMV-seropositive. CDR3s include the opening cysteine and the closing phenylalanine or tryptophan. The order of the fields is CDR3 protein, CDR3 DNA, J gene, D gene, clone size, V gene. D genes are given only for firm matches. A row's size may be missing; if present it is once, few, many or a size class.

CASSLSDRNTEAFF,TGTGCCAGCAGCCTCTCAGACAGGAACACTGAAGCTTTCTTT,TRBJ1-1,NA,NA,TRBV4-2
CASSVGQGGYTF,TGCGCCAGCAGCGTGGGACAGGGAGGCTACACCTTC,TRBJ1-2,TRBD1,NA,TRBV5-1
CASSSPRDTQYF,TGTGCCAGCAGCTCCCCCAGAGATACGCAGTATTTT,TRBJ2-3,NA,NA,TRBV6-5
CASRWTGPITGELFF,TGTGCCAGCAGGTGGACAGGCCCAATCACCGGGGAGCTGTTTTTT,TRBJ2-2,TRBD1,NA,TRBV28
CASSEAGLRGAFF,TGTGCCAGCAGTGAAGCGGGCCTGAGGGGGGCTTTCTTT,TRBJ1-1,NA,NA,TRBV6-1
CASSRSGGGTGELFF,TGCGCCAGCAGCCGAAGCGGGGGTGGAACCGGGGAGCTGTTTTTT,TRBJ2-2,TRBD2,once,TRBV4-1
CASGRGNVYEQYF,TGTGCCAGCGGTAGGGGGAATGTCTACGAGCAGTACTTC,TRBJ2-7,NA,NA,TRBV6-6
CASSGLTGPATNEKLFF,TGTGCCAGTAGTGGGTTGACAGGGCCTGCAACTAATGAAAAACTGTTTTTT,TRBJ1-4,TRBD1,NA,TRBV19
CASSTRGGGGDTQYF,TGTGCCAGCAGCACCCGCGGCGGGGGAGGGGATACGCAGTATTTT,TRBJ2-3,TRBD2,NA,TRBV7-9
CASRLTGGGFYNEQFF,TGCGCCAGCAGACTGACAGGGGGGGGATTCTACAATGAGCAGTTCTTC,TRBJ2-1,TRBD1,NA,TRBV5-1
CASSFPRGVNSPLHF,TGTGCCAGCAGTTTCCCCCGGGGAGTCAATTCACCCCTCCACTTT,TRBJ1-6,NA,NA,TRBV28
CASSPPGGYEQFF,TGTGCCAGCAGCCCCCCGGGGGGATATGAGCAGTTCTTC,TRBJ2-1,TRBD2,once,TRBV11-3
CASSETEAAEQYF,TGTGCCAGCAGTGAAACGGAAGCGGCCGAGCAGTACTTC,TRBJ2-7,NA,NA,TRBV6-4
CASSSRDRGRETQYF,TGCGCCAGCAGCTCCCGGGACAGGGGGCGGGAGACCCAGTACTTC,TRBJ2-5,TRBD1,NA,TRBV5-1
CASAGQGGYTF,TGTGCCAGCGCAGGACAGGGTGGCTACACCTTC,TRBJ1-2,TRBD1,NA,TRBV28
CASSQAIEGNQPQHF,TGCGCCAGCAGCCAAGCCATCGAGGGCAATCAGCCCCAGCATTTT,TRBJ1-5,NA,NA,TRBV4-1
CASSPVIAGGQQFF,TGTGCCAGCTCACCGGTAATAGCGGGGGGGCAGCAGTTCTTC,TRBJ2-1,TRBD2,NA,TRBV18
CAAPDRDQETQYF,TGTGCCGCCCCCGACAGGGACCAAGAGACCCAGTACTTC,TRBJ2-5,TRBD1,NA,TRBV2
CASSGLAPYYEQYF,TGTGCCAGCAGCGGGCTAGCCCCGTATTACGAGCAGTACTTC,TRBJ2-7,NA,NA,TRBV28
CASSLAGQEYGYTF,TGTGCCAGCAGCTTGGCAGGACAGGAGTATGGCTACACCTTC,TRBJ1-2,TRBD1,once,TRBV5-4
CASSVGGYQETQYF,TGTGCCAGCAGCGTAGGAGGTTACCAAGAGACCCAGTACTTC,TRBJ2-5,NA,NA,TRBV9
CASTDDSATNEKLFF,TGTGCCAGTACCGATGACAGTGCAACTAATGAAAAACTGTTTTTT,TRBJ1-4,NA,NA,TRBV19
CASSLRQTLGQYF,TGTGCCAGCAGTCTCCGACAGACCTTGGGGCAGTACTTC,TRBJ2-7,NA,NA,TRBV2
CAISGPGSGGVYNEQFF,TGTGCCATCAGTGGGCCGGGGAGCGGGGGCGTTTACAATGAGCAGTTCTTC,TRBJ2-1,TRBD2,NA,TRBV10-3
CASSLQRGRETQYF,TGCGCCAGCAGCCTTCAGCGGGGGAGGGAGACCCAGTACTTC,TRBJ2-5,TRBD2,NA,TRBV4-1
CASSNRDRSYEQYF,TGTGCCAGCAGCAACCGGGACAGATCCTACGAGCAGTACTTC,TRBJ2-7,TRBD1,NA,TRBV28
CASSPRPGLAGLDTDTQYF,TGTGCCAGCTCACCCCGACCAGGACTAGCGGGATTAGACACAGATACGCAGTATTTT,TRBJ2-3,TRBD2,NA,TRBV18
CASSPTGDRSYEQYF,TGCGCCAGCAGTCCGACAGGGGATAGGTCCTACGAGCAGTACTTC,TRBJ2-7,TRBD1,NA,TRBV23-1
CAWSTGTGGIEAFF,TGTGCCTGGAGTACCGGGACAGGGGGCATCGAAGCTTTCTTT,TRBJ1-1,TRBD1,NA,TRBV30
CAWNTPGQTSTDTQYF,TGTGCCTGGAACACTCCGGGACAGACGAGTACAGATACGCAGTATTTT,TRBJ2-3,TRBD1,NA,TRBV30
CASSSGALLARETQYF,TGTGCCAGCAGTTCCGGTGCTTTACTAGCGAGGGAGACCCAGTACTTC,TRBJ2-5,TRBD2,once,TRBV28
CASGLGEGQETQYF,TGTGCCAGCGGACTAGGGGAGGGACAAGAGACCCAGTACTTC,TRBJ2-5,TRBD2,NA,TRBV6-1
CASSIGQGAPVGELFF,TGTGCCAGTAGTATCGGACAGGGGGCACCGGTCGGGGAGCTGTTTTTT,TRBJ2-2,TRBD1,NA,TRBV19
CASTPRTVSGANVLTF,TGTGCCAGTACTCCCCGGACAGTCTCTGGGGCCAACGTCCTGACTTTC,TRBJ2-6,NA,NA,TRBV19
CASSPSVNQPQHF,TGTGCCAGTAGCCCGTCGGTCAATCAGCCCCAGCATTTT,TRBJ1-5,NA,NA,TRBV19
CASSFTPLGLQETQYF,TGTGCCAGCAGTTTTACCCCACTGGGCCTCCAAGAGACCCAGTACTTC,TRBJ2-5,NA,NA,TRBV27
CAISEAVGQGAGETQYF,TGTGCCATCAGTGAGGCAGTGGGACAGGGGGCTGGAGAGACCCAGTACTTC,TRBJ2-5,TRBD1,NA,TRBV10-3
CASSLGSSGGTDTQYF,TGTGCCAGCAGCTTAGGATCCAGCGGGGGAACAGATACGCAGTATTTT,TRBJ2-3,TRBD2,NA,TRBV7-2
CASSPTPFTEAFF,TGTGCCAGCAGCCCTACCCCATTTACTGAAGCTTTCTTT,TRBJ1-1,NA,NA,TRBV9
CASSLDGGNQPQHF,TGCGCCAGCAGCTTGGACGGAGGCAATCAGCCCCAGCATTTT,TRBJ1-5,NA,few,TRBV5-1
CASSFPLAGPFNEQFF,TGCGCCAGCAGCTTCCCACTAGCGGGGCCTTTCAATGAGCAGTTCTTC,TRBJ2-1,TRBD2,few,TRBV5-1
CASSISPWGQGVLVEQYF,TGTGCCAGTAGTATATCCCCATGGGGACAGGGGGTATTGGTCGAGCAGTACTTC,TRBJ2-7,TRBD1,NA,TRBV19
CASTSTSGAGELFF,TGTGCCAGCACCTCGACTAGCGGGGCCGGGGAGCTGTTTTTT,TRBJ2-2,TRBD2,NA,TRBV28
CASSLTGGAGRRNTIYF,TGTGCCAGCAGCTTAACGGGCGGGGCAGGCAGAAGAAACACCATATATTTT,TRBJ1-3,NA,NA,TRBV7-3
CATSTPGQGITGELFF,TGTGCCACCAGCACCCCGGGACAGGGTATCACCGGGGAGCTGTTTTTT,TRBJ2-2,TRBD1,NA,TRBV15